One sample yielded the 24 T cell receptor beta chains listed below, sequenced in a study of early T cells in non-severe SARS-CoV-2 infection. One entry per CDR3 protein, called by TCRdb with MiXCR from the 5' RACE reads. The sample carries nearly 50,000 distinct CDR3 sequences, approximately 6% recorded once. Material: whole blood, obtained at baseline. Receptors were obtained from an adult who was a healthcare worker with PCR-confirmed SARS-CoV-2 infection or an uninfected control (not recorded which).

The chain employs TRBV20-1 and TRBJ1-2; 10 bases agree with TRBD1. This CDR3 has 13 residues. The V gene end was trimmed by 6 bases and the J gene end by 6 bases; junction bases not matched to a gene: 7. Germline V CDR1 and CDR2: DFQATT, SNEGSKA (reference sequence). The CDR3, as DNA: TGCAGTGCCCCCCTAGGGACAGGGGATGGCTACACCTTC. This codes for CSAPLGTGDGYTF.

There are many counts of this clonotype. The chain recombines TRBV20-1 with TRBJ1-5; tentatively, D is TRBD1 (6 bases). Germline V gene lookup returns CDR1 DFQATT and CDR2 SNEGSKA (reference sequence). With 5 bases removed from V and 0 bases from J, the gap between germline ends came to 14 bases. This CDR3 contains 15 residues. The CDR3 is CSAETGRHSNQPQHF. DNA for the CDR3: TGCAGTGCTGAAACAGGGCGCCATAGCAATCAGCCCCAGCATTTT.

Many counts were recorded for this clonotype. The chain links TRBV6-1 to TRBJ1-1; D gene uncertain. Germline V gene lookup returns CDR1 MNHNS and CDR2 SASEGT. The CDR3 consists of 13 residues. The V end was cut by 8 bases, the J end by 0 bases, with 10 bases between. CDR3 region: CASGTGMNTEAFF. DNA of the CDR3: TGTGCCAGCGGTACGGGCATGAACACTGAAGCTTTCTTT.

The chain has TRBV7-9 and TRBJ2-5; TRBD1 matches at 7 bases. The CDR3 has 14 residues. Germline V CDR1 and CDR2: SEHNR, FQNEAQ (reference sequence). The trim removed 5 bases at V and 1 base at J, leaving 4 bases unmatched. Here the CDR3 DNA reads TGTGCCAGCAGCCTTGGGACAGTCCAAGAGACCCAGTACTTC. As protein: CASSLGTVQETQYF.

The chain has TRBV7-2 and TRBJ2-2; 7 bases line up with TRBD2. Trimming at V came to 5 bases and at J to 0 bases, leaving 3 bases not matched to a gene. Germline loops: CDR1 SGHTA, CDR2 FQGNSA. This CDR3 has 15 residues. CDR3 DNA sequence: TGTGCCAGCAGCCGGGACTACGCGAACACCGGGGAGCTGTTTTTT. Translating gives CASSRDYANTGELFF.

In its sample, this clonotype was seen a few times. The chain couples TRBV5-1 to TRBJ1-2, with no clear D. The germline gives CDR1 SGHRS, CDR2 YFSETQ. The CDR3 has 14 residues. Trimming removed 0 bases at V and 1 base at J, with 7 bases between. The CDR3 sequence is CASSLEQNNYGYTF. In nucleotides, the CDR3 is TGCGCCAGCAGCTTGGAACAGAATAACTATGGCTACACCTTC.

In its sample, this clonotype was seen many times. The chain carries TRBV4-1 and TRBJ2-1, with D perhaps matching TRBD2 (6 bases). Trimming cost V 0 bases and J 9 bases, with 15 bases left between them. Germline V gene lookup returns CDR1 MGHRA and CDR2 YSYEKL. This CDR3 spans 15 amino acids. In DNA form, the CDR3 reads TGCGCCAGCAGCCAAGATTTCGTGGGAGGAAGTGAGCAGTTCTTC. Its protein product is CASSQDFVGGSEQFF.

The gene calls are TRBV5-4 and TRBJ1-2; D is possibly TRBD1 (6 bases). Germline V CDR1 and CDR2: SGHNT, YYREEE (reference sequence). Trimming stripped 0 bases from V and 8 bases from J, with 14 bases between. The length of the CDR3 is 14 residues. The CDR3 is CASSLDRAMSGYTF. CDR3 DNA sequence: TGTGCCAGCAGCTTGGACAGGGCCATGTCGGGCTACACCTTC.

This clonotype was seen more than once but under ten times. The V call is TRBV19, the J call TRBJ2-6, with D maybe TRBD1 (5 bases). V gave up 5 bases and J gave up 3 bases, with 14 bases separating them. Per germline, CDR1 LNHDA and CDR2 SQIVND (reference sequence). This CDR3 has 16 amino acids. CDR3 DNA sequence: TGTGCCAGTAGTGACAGTTTTTCTTATGGGGCCAACGTCCTGACTTTC. Amino acid sequence: CASSDSFSYGANVLTF.

At least ten counts were recorded for this clonotype. This chain uses TRBV5-1 with TRBJ2-3; the match to TRBD1 covers 8 bases. Trimming at V came to 2 bases and at J to 2 bases, leaving 10 bases not matched to a gene. Looked up from germline, CDR1 is SGHRS and CDR2 is YFSETQ. The CDR3 runs 17 residues. In DNA form, the CDR3 reads TGCGCCAGCAGCTTAGGAGTAAGACAGGGGTCCACAGATACGCAGTATTTT. It is translated as CASSLGVRQGSTDTQYF.

This clonotype was seen more than once but under ten times. The gene calls are TRBV6-5 and TRBJ1-1, with 8 nucleotides matching TRBD1. The CDR3 has 16 residues. V trimming: 4 bases; J trimming: 12 bases; junction bases outside the gene matches: 19. Germline CDR1 MNHEY, CDR2 SVGAGI. CDR3 loop: CASSSPGQVPSSRTFF. The CDR3 nucleotides are TGTGCCAGCAGTTCGCCGGGACAGGTACCCTCTTCTCGGACTTTCTTT.

In this sample, this clonotype turned up once. The rearrangement joins TRBV6-6 to TRBJ2-4, with D tentatively TRBD2 (6 bases). The length of the CDR3 is 13 residues. V was pared by 0 bases and J by 9 bases, with 9 bases between. Germline CDR1 MNHNY, CDR2 SVGAGI (reference sequence). The CDR3 DNA reads as TGTGCCAGCAGTTACTCGAGGGAGGTCATTCAGTACTTC. The encoded protein is CASSYSREVIQYF.

This clonotype showed up just a few times. The chain employs TRBV10-1 and TRBJ2-1, with D perhaps TRBD1 or TRBD2 (5 bases each). Between the trimmed V and J ends, which lost 0 bases and 6 bases, there was a span of 18 bases. This CDR3 has 17 amino acids. Germline V gives CDR1 WNHNN, CDR2 SYGVQD (reference sequence). The DNA for the CDR3 is TGCGCCAGCAGTGAGTCGAGGGGCGCTAGAAGAGGCAATGAGCAGTTCTTC. Encoded protein: CASSESRGARRGNEQFF.

In this sample, this clonotype turned up many times. It may be a read error: a sequence one base away is much more abundant. The chain joins TRBV21-1 to TRBJ2-7. TRBV21-1 is termed a pseudogene. This CDR3 comprises 10 residues. In nucleotides, the CDR3 is TGTGCCAGCAGCCACTACGAGCAGTACTTC. Its protein product is CASSHYEQYF.

The V call is TRBV4-1, the J call TRBJ1-2; D unclear. V lost 0 bases and J lost 1, with 6 bases in between. The CDR3 consists of 14 residues. Germline CDR1 reads MGHRA; CDR2 reads YSYEKL. CDR3 in amino acids: CASSQDSVNYGYTF. CDR3 in DNA: TGCGCCAGCAGCCAAGATTCGGTTAACTATGGCTACACCTTC.

This clonotype was picked up a small number of times. This chain connects TRBV20-1 to TRBJ2-2, with D unresolved. V dropped 8 bases and J dropped 8 bases, with 18 bases sitting between them. CDR1 DFQATT and CDR2 SNEGSKA come from the germline V gene (reference sequence). This CDR3 spans 13 amino acids. The CDR3 coding sequence is TGCAGTTACCGAAGTGACCCGGCGGGGGAGCTGTTTTTT. It encodes CSYRSDPAGELFF.

This clonotype was seen a few times. This sequence joins TRBV5-5 and TRBJ2-3; weak D call: TRBD2 (5 bases). CDR3 size: 14 residues. V lost 3 bases and J 0 bases, leaving 8 bases between the germline ends. Germline values: CDR1 SGHKS, CDR2 YYEKEE (reference sequence). DNA for the CDR3: TGTGCCAGCAGCTCGGGATATAGCACAGATACGCAGTATTTT. Translating it yields CASSSGYSTDTQYF.

The chain carries TRBV7-9 and TRBJ2-7, with D tentatively TRBD2 (5 bases). This CDR3 is 14 amino acids long. Trimming cost V 5 bases and J 3 bases, with 14 bases left between them. The germline V gene has CDR1 SEHNR and CDR2 FQNEAQ (reference sequence). CDR3 protein: CASSPGLRFYEQYF. For the CDR3, the DNA is TGTGCCAGCAGCCCTGGACTGCGTTTCTACGAGCAGTACTTC.

Ten or more counts support this clonotype. The chain has TRBV7-9 and TRBJ2-5; D remains unclear. V was clipped by 1 base and J by 1 base, with 13 bases between them. CDR3 size: 16 residues. Looked up from germline, CDR1 is SEHNR and CDR2 is FQNEAQ (reference sequence). The CDR3 region is CASSLGGGRTQETQYF. The CDR3 DNA reads TGTGCCAGCAGCTTAGGGGGTGGCAGGACCCAAGAGACCCAGTACTTC.

V and J are TRBV7-9 and TRBJ1-1; 8 nucleotides align to TRBD1. The CDR3 consists of 18 residues. V gave up 5 bases and J gave up 1 base; unmatched junction bases: 15. The germline CDR1 and CDR2 sequences are SEHNR and FQNEAQ (reference sequence). The CDR3, as DNA: TGTGCCAGCAGCCCCACCGGACAGGGATTTTTGAAGAACACTGAAGCTTTCTTT. Its protein is CASSPTGQGFLKNTEAFF.

This clonotype has only a few counts. The rearrangement links TRBV7-2 to TRBJ2-7, with D unresolved. Germline V lookup: CDR1 SGHTA, CDR2 FQGNSA. The germline V and J ends were trimmed by 1 base and 3 bases, with 7 bases remaining between them. This CDR3 has 13 residues. DNA of the CDR3: TGTGCCAGCAGCTTAGTATCAGGCTACGAGCAGTACTTC. It yields the protein CASSLVSGYEQYF.

The table lists this clonotype with many counts. V usage is TRBV28 and J usage is TRBJ1-2; unclear D gene. Germline-derived CDR1 and CDR2 are MDHEN and SYDVKM. The CDR3 is made up of 12 amino acids. V lost 2 bases, J lost 6 bases, and 7 bases lay in between. CDR3 sequence reads: CASSLRANGYTF. The CDR3 nucleotides read TGTGCCAGCAGTTTAAGGGCAAATGGCTACACCTTC.

This clonotype showed up just a few times. V gene TRBV6-5 combines with J gene TRBJ1-1; TRBD1 aligns across 8 bases. Germline V CDR1 and CDR2: MNHEY, SVGAGI. The CDR3 consists of 15 residues. V shed 7 bases and J 1 base; nucleotides not matched to a gene: 8. CDR3 sequence: CASTEQGGRNTEAFF. The CDR3 DNA reads TGTGCCAGCACCGAACAGGGGGGACGGAACACTGAAGCTTTCTTT.

This rearrangement joins TRBV9 to TRBJ2-1, with 16 bases that match TRBD2. With 3 bases clipped from V and 8 bases from J, the junction kept 2 bases outside the gene matches. The CDR3 is 15 amino acids. Germline lookup yields CDR1 SGDLS and CDR2 YYNGEE. CDR3 sequence reads: CASSGGTSGRDEQFF. The CDR3 DNA is TGTGCCAGCAGCGGAGGGACTAGCGGGAGGGATGAGCAGTTCTTC.